This T cell receptor (beta chain) came from a study of identical twins. Germline CDR1 and CDR2: MGHRA and YSYEKL. The ends lost 3 bases at V and 1 base at J; junction bases unmatched: 7. The CDR3 runs to 16 residues. TCRdb ran MiXCR on the 5' RACE reads and lists one entry per CDR3 protein. The table shows roughly 240,000 distinct CDR3 sequences, with 5.5% to 8% occurring only once. This clonotype was found many times. This sample also appeared in a second study, on yellow fever vaccine responses in identical twins.

This clonotype was sampled from a young woman in good health. V is TRBV4-1 and J is TRBJ2-5; the match to TRBD2 covers 8 bases. The material sequenced was memory (CD45RO+) T cells sorted from blood. CDR3 in DNA: TGCGCCAGCAGCCAGACTTACGGGACTAGCCAAGAGACCCAGTACTTC. Protein sequence: CASSQTYGTSQETQYF.